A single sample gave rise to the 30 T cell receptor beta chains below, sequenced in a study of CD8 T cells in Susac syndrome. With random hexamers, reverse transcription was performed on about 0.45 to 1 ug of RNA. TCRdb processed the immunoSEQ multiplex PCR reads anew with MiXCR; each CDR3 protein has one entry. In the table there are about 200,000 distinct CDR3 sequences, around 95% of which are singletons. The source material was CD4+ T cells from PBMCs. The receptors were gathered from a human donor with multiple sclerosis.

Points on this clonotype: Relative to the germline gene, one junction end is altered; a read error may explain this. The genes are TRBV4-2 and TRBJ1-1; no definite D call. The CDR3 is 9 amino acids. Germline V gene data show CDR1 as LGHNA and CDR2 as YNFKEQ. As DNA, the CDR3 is TGTGCCAGCAGCCAAGATAGACTCTTT. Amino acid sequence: CASSQDRLF.

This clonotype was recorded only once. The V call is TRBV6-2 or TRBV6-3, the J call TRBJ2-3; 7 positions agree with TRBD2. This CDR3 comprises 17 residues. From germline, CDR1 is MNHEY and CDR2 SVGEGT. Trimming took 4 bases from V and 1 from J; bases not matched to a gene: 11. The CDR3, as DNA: TGTGCCAGCAGTTGGGATTCGTGGGCGGGGGGCACAGATACGCAGTATTTT. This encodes CASSWDSWAGGTDTQYF.

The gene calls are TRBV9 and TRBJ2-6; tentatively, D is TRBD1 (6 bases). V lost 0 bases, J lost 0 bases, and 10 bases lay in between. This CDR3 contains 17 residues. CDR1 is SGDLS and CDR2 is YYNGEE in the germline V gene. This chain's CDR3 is CASSVGGPDSGANVLTF. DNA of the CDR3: TGTGCCAGCAGCGTAGGGGGGCCGGACTCTGGGGCCAACGTCCTGACTTTC.

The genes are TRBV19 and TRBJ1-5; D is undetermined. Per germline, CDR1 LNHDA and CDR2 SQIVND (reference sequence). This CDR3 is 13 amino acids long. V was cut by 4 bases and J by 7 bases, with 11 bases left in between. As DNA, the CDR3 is TGTGCCAGTAGTAGAATAAGAAAGCAGCCCCAGCATTTT. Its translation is CASSRIRKQPQHF.

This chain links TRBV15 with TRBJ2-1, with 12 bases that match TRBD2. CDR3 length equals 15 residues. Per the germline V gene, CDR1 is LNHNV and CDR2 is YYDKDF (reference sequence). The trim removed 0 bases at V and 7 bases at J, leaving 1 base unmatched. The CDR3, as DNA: TGTGCCACCAGCAGAGAACTAGCGGGGGGTAATGAGCAGTTCTTC. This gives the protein CATSRELAGGNEQFF.

CDR3 sequence reads: CSASPGGNYGYTF. The CDR3 region has the DNA TGCAGTGCTAGTCCCGGGGGCAACTATGGCTACACCTTC. The chain links TRBV20-1 to TRBJ1-2, with D possibly TRBD1 on 6 matching bases. V lost 3 bases to trimming and J lost 2 bases, with 10 bases between them. Per the germline V gene, CDR1 is DFQATT and CDR2 is SNEGSKA (reference sequence). The CDR3 covers 13 residues.

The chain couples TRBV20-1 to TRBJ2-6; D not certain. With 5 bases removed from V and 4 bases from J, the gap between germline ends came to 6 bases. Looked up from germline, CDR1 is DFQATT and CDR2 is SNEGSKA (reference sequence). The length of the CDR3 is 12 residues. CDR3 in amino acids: CSAGQGANVLTF. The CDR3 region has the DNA TGCAGTGCTGGCCAGGGGGCCAACGTCCTGACTTTC.

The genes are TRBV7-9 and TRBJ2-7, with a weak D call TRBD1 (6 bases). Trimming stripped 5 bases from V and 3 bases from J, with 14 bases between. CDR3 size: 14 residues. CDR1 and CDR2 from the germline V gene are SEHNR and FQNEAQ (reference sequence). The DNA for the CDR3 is TGTGCCAGCAGCGACACGACAGGTTTCTACGAGCAGTACTTC. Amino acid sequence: CASSDTTGFYEQYF.

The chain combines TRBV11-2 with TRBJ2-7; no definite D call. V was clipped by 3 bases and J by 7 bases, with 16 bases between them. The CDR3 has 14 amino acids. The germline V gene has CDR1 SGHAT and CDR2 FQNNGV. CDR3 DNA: TGTGCCAGCAGCTTCCCCTGGACCCGCCTAGAGCAGTACTTC. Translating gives CASSFPWTRLEQYF.

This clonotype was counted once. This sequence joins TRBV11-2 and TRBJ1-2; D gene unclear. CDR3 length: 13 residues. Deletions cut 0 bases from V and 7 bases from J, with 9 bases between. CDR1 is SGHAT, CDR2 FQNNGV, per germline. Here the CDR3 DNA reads TGTGCCAGCAGCTTAGAGTATGCGGTTGGCTACACCTTC. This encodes CASSLEYAVGYTF.

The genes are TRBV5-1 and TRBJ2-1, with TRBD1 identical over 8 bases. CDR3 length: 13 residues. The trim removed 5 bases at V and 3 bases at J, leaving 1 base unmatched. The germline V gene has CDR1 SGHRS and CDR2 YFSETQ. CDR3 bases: TGCGCCAGCAGGGGACAGGACTACAATGAGCAGTTCTTC. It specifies CASRGQDYNEQFF.

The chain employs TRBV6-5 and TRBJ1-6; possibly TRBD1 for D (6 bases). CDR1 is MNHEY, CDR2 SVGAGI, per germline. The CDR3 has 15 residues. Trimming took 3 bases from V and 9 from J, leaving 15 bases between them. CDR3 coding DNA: TGTGCCAGCAGTTATAAGACAGGCAGCACTTCACCCCTCCACTTT. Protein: CASSYKTGSTSPLHF.

CDR3 nucleotides: TGTGCCAGCAGTAACAGGGGAGCCGGGGAGCTGTTTTTT. Its protein is CASSNRGAGELFF. The chain couples TRBV12-3 or TRBV12-4 to TRBJ2-2; 7 nucleotides agree with TRBD1. The CDR3 runs to 13 residues. Losses at the gene ends were 5 bases for V and 6 bases for J; bases not matched to a gene: 3.

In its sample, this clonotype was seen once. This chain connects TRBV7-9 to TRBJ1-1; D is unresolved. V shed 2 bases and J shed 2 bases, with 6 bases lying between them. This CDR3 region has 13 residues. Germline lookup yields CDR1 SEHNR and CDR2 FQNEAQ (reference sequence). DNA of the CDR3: TGTGCCAGCAGCTTAATGGGTAACACTGAAGCTTTCTTT. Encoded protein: CASSLMGNTEAFF.

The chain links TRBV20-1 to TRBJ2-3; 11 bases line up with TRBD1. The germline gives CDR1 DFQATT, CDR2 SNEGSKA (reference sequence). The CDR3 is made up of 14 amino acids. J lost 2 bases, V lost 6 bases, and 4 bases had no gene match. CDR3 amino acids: CSATGQGDTDTQYF. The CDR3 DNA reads TGCAGTGCAACGGGACAGGGGGACACAGATACGCAGTATTTT.

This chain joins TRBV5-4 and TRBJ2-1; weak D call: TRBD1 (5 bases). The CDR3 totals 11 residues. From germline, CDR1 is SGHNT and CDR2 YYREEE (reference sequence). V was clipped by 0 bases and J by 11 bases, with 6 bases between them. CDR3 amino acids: CASSLGQQQFF. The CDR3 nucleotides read TGTGCCAGCAGCTTGGGACAGCAGCAGTTCTTC.

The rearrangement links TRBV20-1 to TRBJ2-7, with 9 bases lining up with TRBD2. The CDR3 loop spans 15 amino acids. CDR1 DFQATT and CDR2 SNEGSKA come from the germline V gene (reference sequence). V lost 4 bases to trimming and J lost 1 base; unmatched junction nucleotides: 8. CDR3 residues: CSAKPQAGGSYEQYF. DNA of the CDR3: TGCAGTGCTAAACCTCAAGCGGGGGGTTCCTACGAGCAGTACTTC.

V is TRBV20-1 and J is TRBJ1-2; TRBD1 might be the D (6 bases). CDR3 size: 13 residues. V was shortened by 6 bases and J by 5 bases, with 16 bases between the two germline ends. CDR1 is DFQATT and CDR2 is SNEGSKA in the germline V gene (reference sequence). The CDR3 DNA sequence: TGCAGTGCCGACCTGGGGGCTCAATATGGCTACACCTTC. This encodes CSADLGAQYGYTF.

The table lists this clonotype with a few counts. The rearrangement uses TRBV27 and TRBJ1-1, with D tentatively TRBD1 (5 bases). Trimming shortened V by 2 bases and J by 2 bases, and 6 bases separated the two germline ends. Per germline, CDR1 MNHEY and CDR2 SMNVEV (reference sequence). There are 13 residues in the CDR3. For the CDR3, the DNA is TGTGCCAGCAGTTTAAGGACAAACACTGAAGCTTTCTTT. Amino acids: CASSLRTNTEAFF.

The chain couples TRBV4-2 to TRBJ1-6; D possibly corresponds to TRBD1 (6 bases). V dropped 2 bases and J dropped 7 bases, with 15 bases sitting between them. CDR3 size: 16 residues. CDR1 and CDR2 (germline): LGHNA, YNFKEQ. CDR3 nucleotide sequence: TGTGCCAGCAGCCAAACTATGGGAGGGGGAAATTCACCCCTCCACTTT. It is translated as CASSQTMGGGNSPLHF.

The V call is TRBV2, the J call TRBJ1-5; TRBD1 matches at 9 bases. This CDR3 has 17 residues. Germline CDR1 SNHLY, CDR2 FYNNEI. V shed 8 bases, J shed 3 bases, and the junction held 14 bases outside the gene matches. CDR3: CASSQVPGQGSNQPQHF. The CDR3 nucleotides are TGTGCCAGCTCCCAGGTTCCGGGACAGGGATCCAATCAGCCCCAGCATTTT.

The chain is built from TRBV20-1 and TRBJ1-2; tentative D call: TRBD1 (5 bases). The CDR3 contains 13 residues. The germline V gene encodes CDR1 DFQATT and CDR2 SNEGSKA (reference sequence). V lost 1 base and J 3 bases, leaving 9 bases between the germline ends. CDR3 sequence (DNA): TGCAGTGCTAGAGGGACATCCGACTATGGCTACACCTTC. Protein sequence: CSARGTSDYGYTF.

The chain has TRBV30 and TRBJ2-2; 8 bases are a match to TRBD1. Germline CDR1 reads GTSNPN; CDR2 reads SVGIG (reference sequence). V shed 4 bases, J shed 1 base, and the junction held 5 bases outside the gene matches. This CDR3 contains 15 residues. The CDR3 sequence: CAWTGGAENTGELFF. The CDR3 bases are TGTGCCTGGACAGGGGGCGCAGAGAACACCGGGGAGCTGTTTTTT.

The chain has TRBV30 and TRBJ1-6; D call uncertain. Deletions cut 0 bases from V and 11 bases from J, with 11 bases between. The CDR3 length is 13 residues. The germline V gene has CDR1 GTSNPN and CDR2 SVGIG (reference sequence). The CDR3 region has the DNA TGTGCCTGGAGTGTGTCGAAGGGCCCACCCCTCCACTTT. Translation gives CAWSVSKGPPLHF.

CDR3: CASRGRGNEQFF. CDR3 coding DNA: TGTGCCAGCAGGGGGAGGGGGAATGAGCAGTTCTTC. V usage is TRBV2 and J usage is TRBJ2-1, with a possible D match to TRBD2 (7 bases). Trimming removed 6 bases from V and 7 bases from J, with 10 bases in between. The CDR3 sequence is 12 residues long. Germline assignment: CDR1 SNHLY and CDR2 FYNNEI.

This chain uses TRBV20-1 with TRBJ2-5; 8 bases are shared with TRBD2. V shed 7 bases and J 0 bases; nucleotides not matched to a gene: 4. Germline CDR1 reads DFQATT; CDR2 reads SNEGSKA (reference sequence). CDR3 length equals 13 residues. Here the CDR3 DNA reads TGCAGTGAGGCGGGGGGAGACCAAGAGACCCAGTACTTC. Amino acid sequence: CSEAGGDQETQYF.

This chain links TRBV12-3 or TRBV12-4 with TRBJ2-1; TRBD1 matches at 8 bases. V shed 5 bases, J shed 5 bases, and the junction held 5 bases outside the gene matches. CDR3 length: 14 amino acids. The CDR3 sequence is CASSPQDRDNEQFF. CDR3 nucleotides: TGTGCCAGCAGTCCTCAGGACAGGGACAATGAGCAGTTCTTC.

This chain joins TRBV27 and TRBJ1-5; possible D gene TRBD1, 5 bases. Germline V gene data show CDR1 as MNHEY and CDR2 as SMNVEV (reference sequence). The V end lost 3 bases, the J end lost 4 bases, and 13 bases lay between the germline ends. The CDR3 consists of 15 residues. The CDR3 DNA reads TGTGCCAGCAGTTTGTTTGCGCAGGGAAATCAGCCCCAGCATTTT. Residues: CASSLFAQGNQPQHF.

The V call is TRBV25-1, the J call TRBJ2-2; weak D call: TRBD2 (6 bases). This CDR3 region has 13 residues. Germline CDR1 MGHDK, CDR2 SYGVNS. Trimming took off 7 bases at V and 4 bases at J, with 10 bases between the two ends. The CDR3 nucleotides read TGTGCCAGCACCCTGGGGGGCACCGGGGAGCTGTTTTTT. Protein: CASTLGGTGELFF.

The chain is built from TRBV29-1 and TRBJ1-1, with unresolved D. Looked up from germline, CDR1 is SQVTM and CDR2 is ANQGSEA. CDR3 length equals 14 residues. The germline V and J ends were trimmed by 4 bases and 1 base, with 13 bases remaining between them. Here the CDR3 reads CSVGLTITNTEAFF. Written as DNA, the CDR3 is TGCAGCGTTGGACTGACAATTACGAACACTGAAGCTTTCTTT.